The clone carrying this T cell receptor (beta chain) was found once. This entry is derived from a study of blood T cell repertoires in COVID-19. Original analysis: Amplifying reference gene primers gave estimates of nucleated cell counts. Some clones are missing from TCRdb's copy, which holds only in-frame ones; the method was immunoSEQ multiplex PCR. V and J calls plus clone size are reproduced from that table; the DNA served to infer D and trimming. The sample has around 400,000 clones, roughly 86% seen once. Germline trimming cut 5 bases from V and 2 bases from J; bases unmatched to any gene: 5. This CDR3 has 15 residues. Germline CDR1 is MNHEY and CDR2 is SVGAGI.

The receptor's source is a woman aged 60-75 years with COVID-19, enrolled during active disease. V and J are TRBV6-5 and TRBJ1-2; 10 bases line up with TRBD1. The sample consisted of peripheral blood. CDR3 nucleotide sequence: TGTGCCAGCAGTACCCGGGACAGGGGCAACTATGGCTACACCTTC. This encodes CASSTRDRGNYGYTF.